Shown below are 8 T cell receptor beta chains from a single sample sequenced in a study of blood T cell repertoires in COVID-19. Only in-frame clones appear in the TCRdb table, and some are missing; sequencing was by immunoSEQ multiplex PCR. Of about 210,000 clones detected, more than 70% appear once; the ten largest clones hold roughly 8.4%. The sample consisted of PBMCs or T cells enriched from blood (not recorded which). These receptor sequences come from a woman under 30 who had recovered from COVID-19.

This chain joins TRBV7-9 and TRBJ1-5, with 7 bases lining up with TRBD1. V was clipped by 5 bases and J by 0 bases; unmatched bases: 7. This CDR3 comprises 16 residues. Germline V gives CDR1 SEHNR, CDR2 FQNEAQ (reference sequence). CDR3: CASSGGTGASNQPQHF. The CDR3 DNA reads as TGTGCCAGCAGCGGAGGAACAGGGGCTAGCAATCAGCCCCAGCATTTT.

The V call is TRBV3-1 (or the pseudogene TRBV3-2), the J call TRBJ1-5; unclear D gene. Trimming stripped 0 bases from V and 9 bases from J, with 6 bases between. CDR3 length: 12 residues. The germline gives CDR1 LGHDT, CDR2 YNNKEL (reference sequence). The CDR3: CASSQDTGPQHF. DNA of the CDR3: TGTGCCAGCAGCCAAGATACGGGGCCCCAGCATTTT.

This clone was picked up a small number of times. V and J are TRBV7-9 and TRBJ1-5, with D perhaps matching TRBD1 (5 bases). Germline CDR1 and CDR2: SEHNR and FQNEAQ (reference sequence). The CDR3 loop spans 13 amino acids. The V and J ends lost 3 bases and 6 bases respectively, with 9 bases between them. In nucleotides, the CDR3 is TGTGCCAGCAGCTTCGGGGGTGTTCAGCCCCAGCATTTT. It specifies CASSFGGVQPQHF. Full variable domain (missing parts from reference TRBV7-9 and TRBJ1-5): DTGVSQNPRHKITKRGQNVTFRCDPISEHNRLYWYRQTLGQGPEFLTYFQNEAQLEKSRLLSDRFSAERPKGSFSTLEIQRTEQGDSAMYLCASSFGGVQPQHFGDGTRLSIL.

To note about this clone: Additional DNA sequences in this sample encode the identical CDR3. V and J are TRBV5-1 and TRBJ2-7; 8 bases align to TRBD1. The CDR3 covers 13 residues. The germline V gene has CDR1 SGHRS and CDR2 YFSETQ. V was clipped by 5 bases and J by 2 bases; unmatched bases: 3. The CDR3 loop reads CASRPGQAYEQYF. The CDR3 DNA sequence: TGCGCCAGCAGACCGGGACAGGCCTACGAGCAGTACTTC.

The chain uses TRBV28 and TRBJ2-1; 9 bases align to TRBD2. The CDR3 spans 17 residues. The ends lost 5 bases at V and 1 base at J; junction bases unmatched: 9. Per germline, CDR1 MDHEN and CDR2 SYDVKM. In DNA form, the CDR3 reads TGTGCCAGCAGTCCCAGGCCCACTAGCGGGTCCTACAATGAGCAGTTCTTC. Residues: CASSPRPTSGSYNEQFF.

V usage is TRBV3-1 (or the pseudogene TRBV3-2) and J usage is TRBJ2-4, with D possibly matching TRBD2 (5 bases). Trimming shortened V by 1 base and J by 1 base, and 11 bases separated the two germline ends. The CDR3 is made up of 16 amino acids. Per germline, CDR1 LGHDT and CDR2 YNNKEL (reference sequence). CDR3: CASSQAGSTAKNIQYF. The CDR3, as DNA: TGTGCCAGCAGCCAAGCGGGATCTACGGCCAAAAACATTCAGTACTTC.

The CDR3: CASSGGTGGDSPLHF. The CDR3 DNA reads TGCGCCAGCAGTGGCGGGACAGGGGGCGATTCACCCCTCCACTTT. This chain links TRBV10-2 with TRBJ1-6; 12 bases are a match to TRBD1. Looked up from germline, CDR1 is WSHSY and CDR2 is SAAADI. Losses at the gene ends were 4 bases for V and 8 bases for J; bases not matched to a gene: 3. The CDR3 length is 15 residues.

This chain's CDR3 is CANEGTPRVKSNQPQHF. The CDR3 DNA follows: TGTGCCAACGAGGGGACACCCCGGGTTAAGAGCAATCAGCCCCAGCATTTT. The V call is TRBV28, the J call TRBJ1-5, with D possibly matching TRBD1 (6 bases). V lost 10 bases and J 1 base, leaving 23 bases between the germline ends. The CDR3 consists of 17 residues. Germline V gene sequence: CDR1 MDHEN, CDR2 SYDVKM. The full variable domain, completed using reference TRBV28 and TRBJ1-5, is DVKVTQSSRYLVKRTGEKVFLECVQDMDHENMFWYRQDPGLGLRLIYFSYDVKMKEKGDIPEGYSVSREKKERFSLILESASTNQTSMYLCANEGTPRVKSNQPQHFGDGTRLSIL.